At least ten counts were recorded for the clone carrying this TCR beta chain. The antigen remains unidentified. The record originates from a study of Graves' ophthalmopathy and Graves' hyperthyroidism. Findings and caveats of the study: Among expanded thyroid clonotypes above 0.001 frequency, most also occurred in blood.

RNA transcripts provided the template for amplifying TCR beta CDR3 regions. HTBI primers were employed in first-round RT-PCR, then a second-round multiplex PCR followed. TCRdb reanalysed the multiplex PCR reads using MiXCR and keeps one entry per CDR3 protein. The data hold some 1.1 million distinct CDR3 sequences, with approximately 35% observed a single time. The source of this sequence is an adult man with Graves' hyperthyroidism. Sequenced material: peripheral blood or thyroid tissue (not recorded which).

The CDR3 here is CASSLVLRPDQPQHF. The CDR3 DNA reads as TGTGCCAGCAGCTTAGTCTTAAGACCTGATCAGCCCCAGCATTTT. The V call is TRBV7-8, the J call TRBJ1-5; D is uncertain. Per germline, CDR1 SGHVS and CDR2 FQNEAQ. Trimming pared 1 base from V and 5 bases from J, leaving 12 bases between. The CDR3 contains 15 residues.